A selection of T cell receptor beta chains follows, all from one sample in a study of early T cells in non-severe SARS-CoV-2 infection. Via MiXCR, TCRdb re-called the 5' RACE reads, giving one row per CDR3 protein. The table records tens of thousands of distinct CDR3 sequences, 15% to 17% of them present only once. What was sequenced was whole blood. The receptors were gathered from an adult who was a healthcare worker with PCR-confirmed SARS-CoV-2 infection or an uninfected control (not recorded which). CDR3s include the opening cysteine and the closing phenylalanine or tryptophan. Each record gives: D gene, clone size, J gene, V gene, CDR3 DNA, CDR3 protein. D genes are given only for firm matches. Clone size is shown for a subset of rows, as once, few, many or a class of expanded clone.

D gene: -
clone size: -
J gene: TRBJ2-3
V gene: TRBV20-1
CDR3 DNA: TGCAGTGCTAGAGACAACACAGATACGCAGTATTTT
CDR3 protein: CSARDNTDTQYF

D gene: -
clone size: few
J gene: TRBJ1-1
V gene: TRBV29-1
CDR3 DNA: TGCAGCGTTGACCGAGGGTTCACTGAAGCTTTCTTT
CDR3 protein: CSVDRGFTEAFF

D gene: -
clone size: -
J gene: TRBJ2-7
V gene: TRBV6-2/TRBV6-3
CDR3 DNA: TGTGCCAGCAGTTCCCTTATTAGAGCCTACGAGCAGTACTTC
CDR3 protein: CASSSLIRAYEQYF

D gene: -
clone size: -
J gene: TRBJ1-1
V gene: TRBV7-3
CDR3 DNA: TGTGCCAGCAGCCCCTCCTACCGGGGATACACTGAAGCTTTCTTT
CDR3 protein: CASSPSYRGYTEAFF

D gene: -
clone size: many
J gene: TRBJ1-4
V gene: TRBV3-1
CDR3 DNA: TGTGCCAGCAGCTTGTCAACCACGGGACGTCTAAATGAAAAACTGTTTTTT
CDR3 protein: CASSLSTTGRLNEKLFF

D gene: -
clone size: -
J gene: TRBJ2-3
V gene: TRBV11-2
CDR3 DNA: TGTGCCAGCAGCTTCTTCAGCGGGTTCACAGATACGCAGTATTTT
CDR3 protein: CASSFFSGFTDTQYF

D gene: -
clone size: -
J gene: TRBJ1-2
V gene: TRBV11-2
CDR3 DNA: TGTGCCAGCAGCTCCCTAACACGGACTGGTGATGGCTACACCTTC
CDR3 protein: CASSSLTRTGDGYTF

D gene: -
clone size: few
J gene: TRBJ1-4
V gene: TRBV6-2/TRBV6-3
CDR3 DNA: TGTGCCAGCATCTCCCAGAGATCCAGGGGCGGTGGCGAAAAACTGTTTTTT
CDR3 protein: CASISQRSRGGGEKLFF

D gene: -
clone size: few
J gene: TRBJ2-5
V gene: TRBV4-1
CDR3 DNA: TGCGCCAGCAGCCAAGATCGGACCCAGTACTTC
CDR3 protein: CASSQDRTQYF

D gene: -
clone size: few
J gene: TRBJ1-2
V gene: TRBV6-5
CDR3 DNA: TGTGCCAGCAGAGAATGGGGGAACCTTAACTATGGCTACACCTTC
CDR3 protein: CASREWGNLNYGYTF

D gene: TRBD1
clone size: many
J gene: TRBJ2-3
V gene: TRBV7-6
CDR3 DNA: TGTGCCAGCAGCTTAGCCGGGACAGGGGGAAATACGCAGTATTTT
CDR3 protein: CASSLAGTGGNTQYF

D gene: TRBD2
clone size: -
J gene: TRBJ2-1
V gene: TRBV12-5
CDR3 DNA: TGTGCTAGTGGCCCTCCTTTACGGGAGGGCTCCTACAATGAGCAGTTCTTC
CDR3 protein: CASGPPLREGSYNEQFF

D gene: -
clone size: many
J gene: TRBJ1-4
V gene: TRBV12-3/TRBV12-4
CDR3 DNA: TGTGCCAGCAGCGTAGGGAGAAAACGACTGTTTTTT
CDR3 protein: CASSVGRKRLFF

D gene: -
clone size: many
J gene: TRBJ1-5
V gene: TRBV6-6
CDR3 DNA: TGTGCCAGCACTGTCGGGACAACCCAGCCCCAGCATTTT
CDR3 protein: CASTVGTTQPQHF

D gene: -
clone size: many
J gene: TRBJ2-1
V gene: TRBV20-1
CDR3 DNA: TGCAGTGCTAGAGATACCCGGGACCGCTCCTACAATGAGCAGTTCTTC
CDR3 protein: CSARDTRDRSYNEQFF

D gene: TRBD1
clone size: -
J gene: TRBJ2-7
V gene: TRBV6-5
CDR3 DNA: TGTGCCAGCAGTTTCCTCGACAGGGTGGGCGAGCAGTACTTC
CDR3 protein: CASSFLDRVGEQYF

D gene: TRBD1
clone size: few
J gene: TRBJ2-7
V gene: TRBV5-6
CDR3 DNA: TGTGCCAGCAGCTACAGACAGGGATTCTACGAGCAGTACTTC
CDR3 protein: CASSYRQGFYEQYF

D gene: -
clone size: -
J gene: TRBJ1-1
V gene: TRBV5-1
CDR3 DNA: TGCGCCAGCAGCTTGCAGGGGTACACTGAAGCTTTCTTT
CDR3 protein: CASSLQGYTEAFF

D gene: -
clone size: few
J gene: TRBJ2-1
V gene: TRBV5-1
CDR3 DNA: TGCGCCAGCAGCTTGGTAGGGGTCGCTCAGTTCTTC
CDR3 protein: CASSLVGVAQFF

D gene: TRBD1
clone size: -
J gene: TRBJ2-3
V gene: TRBV28
CDR3 DNA: TGTGCCAGCAGCTCCGGGACAGGGGACACAGATACGCAGTATTTT
CDR3 protein: CASSSGTGDTDTQYF

D gene: -
clone size: many
J gene: TRBJ1-1
V gene: TRBV27
CDR3 DNA: TGTGCCAGCAGTTCCATGAACACTGAAGCTTTCTTT
CDR3 protein: CASSSMNTEAFF